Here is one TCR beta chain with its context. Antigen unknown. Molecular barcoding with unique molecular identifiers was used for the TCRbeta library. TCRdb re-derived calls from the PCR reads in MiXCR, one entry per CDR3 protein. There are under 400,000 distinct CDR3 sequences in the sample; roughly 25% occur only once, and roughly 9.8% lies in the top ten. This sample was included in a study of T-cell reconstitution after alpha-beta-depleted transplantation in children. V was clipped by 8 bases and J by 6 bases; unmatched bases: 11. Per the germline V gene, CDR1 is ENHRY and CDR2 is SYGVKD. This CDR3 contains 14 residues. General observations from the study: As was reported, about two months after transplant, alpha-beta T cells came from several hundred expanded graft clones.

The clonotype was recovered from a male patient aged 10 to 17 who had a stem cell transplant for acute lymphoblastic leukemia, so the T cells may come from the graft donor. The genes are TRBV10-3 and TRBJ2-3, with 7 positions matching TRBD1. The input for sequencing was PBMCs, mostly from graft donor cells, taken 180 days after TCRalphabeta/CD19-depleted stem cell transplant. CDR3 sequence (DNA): TGTGCCATCGGGTTGACAGGGCTGGGGGATACGCAGTATTTT. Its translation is CAIGLTGLGDTQYF.